A single sample gave rise to the 13 T cell receptor beta chains below, sequenced in a study of identical twins. TCRdb re-analysed the 5' RACE reads in MiXCR, keeping a single row per CDR3 protein. This sample has approximately 700,000 distinct CDR3 sequences, with 18% found just once. The same sample was also studied in work on T cells expressing NK-cell markers.

Specimen: PBMCs. The receptor source for this set is a woman younger than 30 in good health.

The table lists this clonotype with a few counts. The chain links TRBV29-1 to TRBJ2-3, with a possible D match to TRBD1 (6 bases). The CDR3 is made up of 14 amino acids. Germline V gene sequence: CDR1 SQVTM, CDR2 ANQGSEA. Trimming removed 0 bases at V and 10 bases at J, with 17 bases between. CDR3 protein: CSVEDATKGVAQYF. Here the CDR3 DNA reads TGCAGCGTTGAAGATGCGACCAAGGGGGTAGCGCAGTATTTT.

This clonotype was seen a handful of times. The CDR3 is CAIKGRGLSPLHF. CDR3 coding DNA: TGTGCCATCAAGGGTCGGGGTCTCTCACCCCTCCACTTT. The V call is TRBV10-3, the J call TRBJ1-6; D ambiguous. Germline CDR1 reads ENHRY; CDR2 reads SYGVKD. The CDR3 runs 13 residues. Trimming pared 7 bases from V and 10 bases from J, leaving 14 bases between.

This clonotype showed up many times. DNA for the CDR3: TGCAGTGCTGGACCCCAGGGGATGGGTAACACCATATATTTT. It codes for CSAGPQGMGNTIYF. The rearrangement links TRBV20-1 to TRBJ1-3; tentative D call: TRBD1 (6 bases). Germline V gene sequence: CDR1 DFQATT, CDR2 SNEGSKA (reference sequence). This CDR3 is 14 amino acids long. The V gene lost 5 bases and the J gene lost 7 bases, with 18 bases spanning the gap.

This clonotype has only a few counts. This rearrangement joins TRBV6-1 to TRBJ2-1, with D possibly TRBD2 on 6 matching bases. Germline-derived CDR1 and CDR2 are MNHNS and SASEGT. V shed 2 bases and J shed 8 bases, with 16 bases lying between them. The CDR3 contains 15 residues. This chain's CDR3 is CASSETGLRRDEQFF. CDR3 in DNA: TGTGCCAGCAGTGAAACCGGGCTGCGGAGGGATGAGCAGTTCTTC.

The V call is TRBV6-1, the J call TRBJ1-5, with D maybe TRBD1 (6 bases). V was clipped by 4 bases and J by 7 bases, with 11 bases between them. The germline V gene has CDR1 MNHNS and CDR2 SASEGT. This CDR3 comprises 13 residues. The chain's CDR3 is CASSVNGGQPQHF. The CDR3 coding sequence is TGTGCCAGCAGTGTGAACGGGGGCCAGCCCCAGCATTTT.

This clonotype was observed a few times. The V and J genes are TRBV20-1 and TRBJ2-7; TRBD1 matches 7 bases. The CDR3 runs 14 residues. V shed 0 bases, J shed 1 base, and the junction held 3 bases outside the gene matches. Germline CDR1 is DFQATT and CDR2 is SNEGSKA (reference sequence). The CDR3 region is CSARDQDRSYEQYF. The CDR3 DNA is TGCAGTGCTAGAGACCAGGACAGGTCCTACGAGCAGTACTTC.

This clonotype was recorded a few times. CDR3 loop: CSVEGLDEQYF. CDR3 DNA: TGCAGCGTTGAGGGATTGGACGAGCAGTACTTC. V usage is TRBV29-1 and J usage is TRBJ2-7; D uncertain. The germline V gene has CDR1 SQVTM and CDR2 ANQGSEA. The ends were cut back, 3 bases at V and 5 bases at J, with 8 bases in the middle. The CDR3 totals 11 residues.

The table lists this clonotype with a few counts. This chain links TRBV5-1 with TRBJ2-7; perhaps TRBD1 as D (5 bases). The CDR3 length is 15 residues. In germline, CDR1 is SGHRS, CDR2 YFSETQ. The ends were cut back, 1 base at V and 5 bases at J, with 16 bases in the middle. Here the CDR3 reads CASSLPAGNLDEQYF. The CDR3 DNA reads as TGCGCCAGCAGCTTGCCTGCAGGGAACCTTGACGAGCAGTACTTC.

This clonotype was observed a handful of times. The chain has TRBV5-1 and TRBJ2-2; tentative D call: TRBD1 (6 bases). The V end was cut by 4 bases, the J end by 0 bases, with 13 bases between. Germline V gene data show CDR1 as SGHRS and CDR2 as YFSETQ. This CDR3 is built from 16 residues. The CDR3 sequence is CASSRQTGSNTGELFF. CDR3 sequence (DNA): TGCGCCAGCAGCCGACAGACAGGATCGAACACCGGGGAGCTGTTTTTT.

V usage is TRBV6-2 or TRBV6-3 and J usage is TRBJ2-1; 15 bases are a match to TRBD2. The germline V gene encodes CDR1 MNHEY and CDR2 SVGEGT. The CDR3 spans 21 residues. Unmatched junction bases numbered 19, after V lost 5 bases and J lost 5 bases. The CDR3 spells CASSRRIRGLAGGAANNEQFF. The CDR3 region has the DNA TGTGCCAGCAGTCGGAGGATTAGGGGACTAGCGGGAGGTGCGGCTAACAATGAGCAGTTCTTC.

V is TRBV20-1 and J is TRBJ2-1; 9 nucleotides agree with TRBD2. The CDR3 totals 16 residues. Germline V lookup: CDR1 DFQATT, CDR2 SNEGSKA (reference sequence). Trimming at V came to 0 bases and at J to 5 bases, leaving 8 bases not matched to a gene. Here the CDR3 reads CSARDSGSGSHNEQFF. In nucleotides, the CDR3 is TGCAGTGCTAGAGATAGCGGTAGCGGGAGCCACAATGAGCAGTTCTTC.

The chain uses TRBV7-6 and TRBJ2-7; 14 bases map to TRBD2. V was clipped by 5 bases and J by 3 bases; unmatched bases: 9. CDR3 length: 17 amino acids. Looked up from germline, CDR1 is SGHVS and CDR2 is FNYEAQ. The CDR3 sequence: CASSTGLAGAEVYEQYF. CDR3 coding DNA: TGTGCCAGCAGCACGGGACTAGCGGGGGCCGAAGTCTACGAGCAGTACTTC.

This clonotype was detected only a few times. This chain connects TRBV12-3 or TRBV12-4 to TRBJ2-1; 14 bases align to TRBD2. V was pared by 6 bases and J by 7 bases, with 5 bases of the junction left unmatched. The CDR3 consists of 15 residues. The CDR3 region is CASRKTSGGANEQFF. CDR3 DNA sequence: TGTGCCAGCAGAAAGACTAGCGGGGGGGCTAATGAGCAGTTCTTC.